What follows are 30 T cell receptor beta chains derived from one specimen sequenced in a study of cytomegalovirus exposure and HLA in healthy donors. The PCR was carried out with 60 Vbeta primers and 13 Jbeta primers. Here immunoSEQ multiplex PCR was the method, and the copy in TCRdb shows in-frame clones only, minus some. The sample shows over 130,000 clones, more than 65% of them seen only once. The specimen sequenced was PBMCs. The receptors shown here come from a man between 45 and 60 years old in good health and CMV-seropositive.

This clone was seen a single time. The J gene is TRBJ2-7, the V gene TRBV28; TRBD2 aligns across 8 bases. The germline CDR1 and CDR2 sequences are MDHEN and SYDVKM. V trimming: 6 bases; J trimming: 5 bases; junction bases outside the gene matches: 6. CDR3 length equals 13 residues. CDR3 DNA sequence: TGTGCCAGCAGAGGTAGCGGGAACCACGAGCAGTACTTC. Encoded protein: CASRGSGNHEQYF. The whole variable domain, remainder taken from reference TRBV28 and TRBJ2-7, is DVKVTQSSRYLVKRTGEKVFLECVQDMDHENMFWYRQDPGLGLRLIYFSYDVKMKEKGDIPEGYSVSREKKERFSLILESASTNQTSMYLCASRGSGNHEQYFGPGTRLTVT.

This clone was observed a handful of times. The gene calls are TRBV5-1 and TRBJ2-7, with D hard to call. The CDR3 spans 15 residues. V was pared by 0 bases and J by 4 bases, with 14 bases between. Germline assignment: CDR1 SGHRS and CDR2 YFSETQ. The CDR3 loop reads CASSLDSPMWYEQYF. The CDR3 nucleotides read TGCGCCAGCAGCTTGGACAGTCCAATGTGGTACGAGCAGTACTTC.

This sequence joins TRBV6-6 and TRBJ1-5; D call uncertain. Germline V gene data show CDR1 as MNHNY and CDR2 as SVGAGI (reference sequence). This CDR3 has 12 residues. The V end was cut by 2 bases, the J end by 12 bases, with 11 bases between. This CDR3 reads CASSYGGSGQHF. The CDR3 bases are TGTGCCAGCAGTTACGGTGGCAGCGGCCAGCATTTT.

The J gene is TRBJ2-3, the V gene TRBV13; maybe TRBD2 (6 bases). Trimming removed 5 bases at V and 3 bases at J, with 18 bases between. This CDR3 region has 16 residues. Per the germline V gene, CDR1 is PRHDT and CDR2 is FYEKMQ (reference sequence). The CDR3, as DNA: TGTGCCAGCAGCCCTGATGGCGGGACTGTGACAGATACGCAGTATTTT. It is translated as CASSPDGGTVTDTQYF.

The gene calls are TRBV5-4 and TRBJ2-1; the match to TRBD2 covers 14 bases. This CDR3 contains 17 residues. With 3 bases clipped from V and 0 bases from J, the junction kept 2 bases outside the gene matches. The V gene's germline CDR1 is SGHNT and CDR2 YYREEE (reference sequence). In DNA, the CDR3 is TGTGCCAGCAGCTCCGGGACTAGCGGGAGCTCCTACAATGAGCAGTTCTTC. Its translation: CASSSGTSGSSYNEQFF. Full variable domain (outside the CDR3, taken from reference TRBV5-4 and TRBJ2-1): ETGVTQSPTHLIKTRGQQVTLRCSSQSGHNTVSWYQQALGQGPQFIFQYYREEENGRGNFPPRFSGLQFPNYSSELNVNALELDDSALYLCASSSGTSGSSYNEQFFGPGTRLTVL.

The chain employs TRBV15 and TRBJ1-2, with 9 bases fitting TRBD1. Trimming cost V 0 bases and J 5 bases; bases outside gene matches: 1. Germline values: CDR1 LNHNV, CDR2 YYDKDF (reference sequence). This CDR3 comprises 14 residues. The CDR3 is CATSRDGTGYGYTF. The CDR3 nucleotides are TGTGCCACCAGCAGAGATGGGACAGGGTATGGCTACACCTTC.

This chain connects TRBV5-1 to TRBJ2-3; TRBD2 matches 14 bases. V lost 3 bases to trimming and J lost 2 bases; unmatched junction nucleotides: 11. The CDR3 length is 19 residues. Germline CDR1 SGHRS, CDR2 YFSETQ. CDR3 DNA: TGCGCCAGCAGCTCCTCGCCGGGACTAGCGGGAGTTTTCACAGATACGCAGTATTTT. The encoded protein is CASSSSPGLAGVFTDTQYF.

The chain combines TRBV6-1 with TRBJ2-7; D unresolved. This CDR3 is 15 amino acids long. Trimming left V 0 bases short and J 1 base short, with 10 bases between. The germline V gene encodes CDR1 MNHNS and CDR2 SASEGT. The CDR3 DNA reads as TGTGCCAGCAGTGAAGCGTCGGCAGCGTCCTACGAGCAGTACTTC. Protein sequence: CASSEASAASYEQYF.

As to this clone: Germline is not matched at one junction end, which may reflect a read error. The CDR3 sequence is CASREGTGTYEQYF. Here the CDR3 DNA reads TGTGCCAGCAGGGAAGGGACAGGGACCTACGAGCAGTACTTC. This rearrangement joins TRBV2 to TRBJ2-7, with 9 bases lining up with TRBD1. Germline CDR1 is SNHLY and CDR2 is FYNNEI. The CDR3 sequence is 14 residues long.

The V and J genes are TRBV2 and TRBJ1-5; no clear D. Germline V gene data show CDR1 as SNHLY and CDR2 as FYNNEI. The V gene lost 4 bases and the J gene lost 4 bases, with 14 bases spanning the gap. The length of the CDR3 is 15 residues. For the CDR3, the DNA is TGTGCCAGCAGTGTCGGGCTACAGCGGAATCAGCCCCAGCATTTT. It is translated as CASSVGLQRNQPQHF.

A few counts support this clone. J is TRBJ1-1 and V is TRBV7-8; 11 nucleotides agree with TRBD1. Losses at the gene ends were 4 bases for V and 0 bases for J; bases not matched to a gene: 1. CDR1 is SGHVS, CDR2 FQNEAQ, per germline. The CDR3 length is 15 residues. CDR3 sequence reads: CASSSGQGVNTEAFF. The CDR3 DNA sequence: TGTGCCAGCAGCTCGGGACAGGGGGTGAACACTGAAGCTTTCTTT.

The V gene is TRBV2, the J gene TRBJ2-5, with 12 bases that match TRBD1. The germline gives CDR1 SNHLY, CDR2 FYNNEI. The trim removed 6 bases at V and 13 bases at J, leaving 9 bases unmatched. CDR3 length: 13 amino acids. As DNA, the CDR3 is TGTGCCAGCAGCGACCGGGACAGGGGGCATCGGTACTTC. Protein product: CASSDRDRGHRYF. The full variable domain, with the rest looked up from reference TRBV2 and TRBJ2-5, is EPEVTQTPSHQVTQMGQEVILRCVPISNHLYFYWYRQILGQKVEFLVSFYNNEISEKSEIFDDQFSVERPDGSNFTLKIRSTKLEDSAMYFCASSDRDRGHRYFGPGTRLLVL.

This sequence joins TRBV11-2 and TRBJ2-7, with 9 bases that match TRBD1. The CDR3 extends over 17 amino acids. From germline, CDR1 is SGHAT and CDR2 FQNNGV. Trimming cost V 6 bases and J 0 bases; bases outside gene matches: 12. In nucleotides, the CDR3 is TGTGCCAGCAGTCCTTTACGGGGGGACAGGGTCTCCTACGAGCAGTACTTC. It translates to CASSPLRGDRVSYEQYF.

The rearrangement uses TRBV6-5 and TRBJ1-2, with 8 bases aligning to TRBD1. There are 14 residues in the CDR3. Germline V CDR1 and CDR2: MNHEY, SVGAGI. Unmatched junction bases numbered 6, after V lost 5 bases and J lost 4 bases. Written as DNA, the CDR3 is TGTGCCAGCAGTGAATCAGGGGGCGTCTATGGCTACACCTTC. It translates to CASSESGGVYGYTF.

This chain uses TRBV10-1 with TRBJ2-5; possibly TRBD2 for D (6 bases). CDR1 WNHNN and CDR2 SYGVQD come from the germline V gene (reference sequence). Trimming took off 4 bases at V and 0 bases at J, with 9 bases between the two ends. The CDR3 totals 14 residues. The CDR3 nucleotides read TGCGCCAGCAGTGGGGCTAGCGACCAAGAGACCCAGTACTTC. Protein product: CASSGASDQETQYF.

Comment on this clone: The sample contains more than one DNA sequence encoding this CDR3. DNA of the CDR3: TGTGCCAGCAGTTTGCGAGTTAACTATGGCTACACCTTC. This encodes CASSLRVNYGYTF. V and J are TRBV28 and TRBJ1-2; D call uncertain. Trimming stripped 3 bases from V and 1 base from J, with 6 bases between. Germline assignment: CDR1 MDHEN and CDR2 SYDVKM. This CDR3 contains 13 residues.

In this sample, this clone turned up once. The chain carries TRBV11-2 and TRBJ1-5; TRBD1 matches 9 bases. The CDR3 consists of 17 residues. Germline V gives CDR1 SGHAT, CDR2 FQNNGV. Germline trimming cut 5 bases from V and 0 bases from J; bases unmatched to any gene: 8. CDR3 amino acids: CASSPGTGSYSNQPQHF. CDR3 DNA: TGTGCCAGCAGCCCCGGGACAGGGAGCTATAGCAATCAGCCCCAGCATTTT.

J is TRBJ2-7 and V is TRBV28; D is unresolved. Deletions cut 1 base from V and 0 bases from J, with 7 bases between. The CDR3 has 14 residues. The germline V gene encodes CDR1 MDHEN and CDR2 SYDVKM. The CDR3 DNA reads as TGTGCCAGCAGTTTATCTCGGGTCTCCTACGAGCAGTACTTC. This encodes CASSLSRVSYEQYF.

This clone was observed a single time. V usage is TRBV15 and J usage is TRBJ2-5; 10 bases align to TRBD1. Germline V lookup: CDR1 LNHNV, CDR2 YYDKDF (reference sequence). Trimming at V came to 0 bases and at J to 4 bases, leaving 8 bases not matched to a gene. The CDR3 consists of 17 residues. CDR3 in DNA: TGTGCCACCAGCAGAGACCTCCGGGACAGGGGTACAGAGACCCAGTACTTC. Its protein product is CATSRDLRDRGTETQYF.

The rearrangement links TRBV28 to TRBJ1-1; D not certain. Germline loops: CDR1 MDHEN, CDR2 SYDVKM. V was shortened by 4 bases and J by 5 bases, with 17 bases between the two germline ends. This CDR3 has 15 residues. The chain's CDR3 is CASSSAGSGWTEAFF. DNA for the CDR3: TGTGCCAGCAGTTCCGCGGGTTCGGGGTGGACTGAAGCTTTCTTT.

In this sample, this clone turned up a few times. This sequence joins TRBV6-1 and TRBJ1-4; D possibly corresponds to TRBD1 (6 bases). Trimming shortened V by 4 bases and J by 0 bases, and 18 bases separated the two germline ends. Germline V CDR1 and CDR2: MNHNS, SASEGT. The CDR3 has 18 residues. CDR3: CASSVYLGTLATNEKLFF. The CDR3 nucleotides are TGTGCCAGCAGTGTGTATCTCGGGACACTCGCAACTAATGAAAAACTGTTTTTT.

This clone is a singleton in its sample. The genes are TRBV10-2 and TRBJ2-5; 12 nucleotides agree with TRBD2. Germline V gene data show CDR1 as WSHSY and CDR2 as SAAADI. The J segment lost 5 bases and the V segment lost 9 bases, leaving 10 bases of the junction unmatched. The CDR3 runs 15 residues. The CDR3 loop is CASLAPSGRGETQYF. In DNA form, the CDR3 reads TGCGCCAGTCTTGCGCCTAGCGGGAGGGGGGAGACCCAGTACTTC.

This sequence joins TRBV5-1 and TRBJ2-7; 9 nucleotides line up with TRBD1. The V gene's germline CDR1 is SGHRS and CDR2 YFSETQ. CDR3 length: 16 residues. V was clipped by 4 bases and J by 0 bases; unmatched bases: 8. The chain's CDR3 is CASSTTDRGSSYEQYF. CDR3 coding DNA: TGCGCCAGCAGCACCACAGACAGGGGGAGCTCCTACGAGCAGTACTTC. Based on the CDR3 plus reference TRBV5-1 and TRBJ2-7, the full variable domain is KAGVTQTPRYLIKTRGQQVTLSCSPISGHRSVSWYQQTPGQGLQFLFEYFSETQRNKGNFPGRFSGRQFSNSRSEMNVSTLELGDSALYLCASSTTDRGSSYEQYFGPGTRLTVT.

Note on this clone: The junction shows a germline mismatch at one end, possibly a read error. This sequence joins TRBV7-7 and TRBJ2-1; TRBD1 aligns across 7 bases. Germline V gene data show CDR1 as SSHAT and CDR2 as FNYEAQ (reference sequence). CDR3 length equals 14 residues. CDR3 bases: TGTGCTAGCAGCTTAGCTAACTCAGGGGGTGAGCAGTTCTTC. Translating it yields CASSLANSGGEQFF.

The chain joins TRBV7-3 to TRBJ2-1; no clear D. Germline lookup yields CDR1 SGHTA and CDR2 FQGTGA. V was trimmed by 5 bases and J by 4 bases, leaving 15 bases between them. This CDR3 spans 15 amino acids. DNA of the CDR3: TGTGCCAGCAGCCTAGTGGGTAGCTTATACAATGAGCAGTTCTTC. It specifies CASSLVGSLYNEQFF.

This rearrangement joins TRBV21-1 to TRBJ2-5; the table gives TRBD2 as D, unverified against the DNA. TRBV21-1 counts as a pseudogene. This CDR3 contains 15 residues. The CDR3 here is CASSKRLAGEETQYF. For the CDR3, the DNA is TGTGCCAGCAGCAAAAGACTAGCTGGGGAAGAGACCCAGTACTTC.

This clone occurred once. J is TRBJ2-7 and V is TRBV7-9; 12 bases map to TRBD2. Unmatched junction bases numbered 6, after V lost 5 bases and J lost 4 bases. The CDR3 loop spans 15 amino acids. Germline V gives CDR1 SEHNR, CDR2 FQNEAQ (reference sequence). In DNA form, the CDR3 reads TGTGCCAGCAGCAACGGACTAGCGGGAAGTTACGAGCAGTACTTC. It is translated as CASSNGLAGSYEQYF.

V usage is TRBV28 and J usage is TRBJ2-6; a possible D gene is TRBD2 (5 bases). Germline V gene sequence: CDR1 MDHEN, CDR2 SYDVKM. The CDR3 runs 16 residues. Trimming cost V 3 bases and J 4 bases, with 13 bases left between them. This chain's CDR3 is CASSFLRRTGANVLTF. The CDR3 bases are TGTGCCAGCAGTTTCCTTCGGAGGACCGGGGCCAACGTCCTGACTTTC.

The V and J genes are TRBV5-1 and TRBJ2-3, with 15 positions matching TRBD2. Germline-derived CDR1 and CDR2 are SGHRS and YFSETQ. The CDR3 sequence is 18 residues long. Germline trimming cut 4 bases from V and 4 bases from J; bases unmatched to any gene: 10. CDR3 sequence reads: CASSVSGLAGGSPDTQYF. The CDR3 nucleotides read TGCGCCAGCAGCGTTTCGGGACTAGCGGGAGGAAGTCCAGATACGCAGTATTTT. Filled out from reference TRBV5-1 and TRBJ2-3, the complete variable domain reads KAGVTQTPRYLIKTRGQQVTLSCSPISGHRSVSWYQQTPGQGLQFLFEYFSETQRNKGNFPGRFSGRQFSNSRSEMNVSTLELGDSALYLCASSVSGLAGGSPDTQYFGPGTRLTVL.

This chain links TRBV7-2 with TRBJ1-5; D call uncertain. Trimming removed 3 bases from V and 4 bases from J, with 7 bases in between. From germline, CDR1 is SGHTA and CDR2 FQGNSA. CDR3 length equals 13 residues. Here the CDR3 DNA reads TGTGCCAGCAGCTTGCGGAGTAATCAGCCCCAGCATTTT. This sequence encodes CASSLRSNQPQHF.